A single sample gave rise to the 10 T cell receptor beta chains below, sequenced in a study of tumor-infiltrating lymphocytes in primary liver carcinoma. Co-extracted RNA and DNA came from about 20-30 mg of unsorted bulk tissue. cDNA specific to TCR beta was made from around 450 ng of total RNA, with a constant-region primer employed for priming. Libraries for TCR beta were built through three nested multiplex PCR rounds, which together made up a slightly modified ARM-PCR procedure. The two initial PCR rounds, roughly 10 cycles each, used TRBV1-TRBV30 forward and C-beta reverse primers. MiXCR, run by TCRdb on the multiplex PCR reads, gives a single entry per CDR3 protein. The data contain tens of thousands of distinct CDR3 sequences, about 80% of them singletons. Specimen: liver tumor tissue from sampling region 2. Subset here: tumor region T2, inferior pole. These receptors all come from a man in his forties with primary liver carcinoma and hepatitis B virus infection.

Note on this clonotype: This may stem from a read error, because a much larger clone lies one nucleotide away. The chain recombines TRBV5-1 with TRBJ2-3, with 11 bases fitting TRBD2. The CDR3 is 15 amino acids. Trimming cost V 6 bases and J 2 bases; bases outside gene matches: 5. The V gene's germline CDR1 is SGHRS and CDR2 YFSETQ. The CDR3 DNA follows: TGCGCCAGCATCCAGACTAGCGGGAACACAGATACGCAGTATTTT. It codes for CASIQTSGNTDTQYF.

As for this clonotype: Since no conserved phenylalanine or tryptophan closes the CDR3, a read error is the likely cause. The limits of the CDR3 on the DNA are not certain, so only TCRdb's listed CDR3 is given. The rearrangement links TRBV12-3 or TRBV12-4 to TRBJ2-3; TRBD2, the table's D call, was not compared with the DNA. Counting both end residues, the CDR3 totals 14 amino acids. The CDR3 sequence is CASRTSGSTDTEYC.

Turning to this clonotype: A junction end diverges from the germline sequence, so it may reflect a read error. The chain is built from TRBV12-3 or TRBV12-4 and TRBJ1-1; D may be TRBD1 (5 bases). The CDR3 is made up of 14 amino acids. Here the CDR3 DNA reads TGTGCCAGCAGTCCCCAGCAGGGTATCACTGAGGCTTTCTTT. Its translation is CASSPQQGITEAFF.

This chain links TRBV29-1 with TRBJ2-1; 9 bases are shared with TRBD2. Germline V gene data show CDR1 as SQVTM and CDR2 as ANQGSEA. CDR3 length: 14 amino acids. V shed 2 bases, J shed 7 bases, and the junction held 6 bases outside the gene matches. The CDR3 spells CSVERLAVGNEQFF. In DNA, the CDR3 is TGCAGCGTTGAACGACTAGCGGTCGGGAATGAGCAGTTCTTC.

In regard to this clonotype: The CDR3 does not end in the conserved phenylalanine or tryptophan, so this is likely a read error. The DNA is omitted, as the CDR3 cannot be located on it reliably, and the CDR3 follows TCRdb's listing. The CDR3 region is CASSLVGQGNEQLV. V usage is TRBV11-3 and J usage is TRBJ2-1; TRBD1, the table's D call, was not compared with the DNA. CDR1 is SGHNT, CDR2 YENEEA, per germline. Counting both end residues, the CDR3 totals 14 amino acids.

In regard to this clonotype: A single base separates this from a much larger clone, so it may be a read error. CDR3 region: CAPDGILAGENEQFF. The CDR3 DNA follows: TGTGCCCCCGACGGTATACTAGCGGGAGAGAATGAGCAGTTCTTC. The chain joins TRBV30 to TRBJ2-1; TRBD2 matches at 11 bases. Trimming cost V 8 bases and J 7 bases; bases outside gene matches: 13. The CDR3 is 15 residues long. Per the germline V gene, CDR1 is GTSNPN and CDR2 is SVGIG (reference sequence). Full variable domain (rest looked up from reference TRBV30 and TRBJ2-1): SQTIHQWPATLVQPVGSPLSLECTVEGTSNPNLYWYRQAAGRGLQLLFYSVGIGQISSEVPQNLSASRPQDRQFILSSKKLLLSDSGFYLCAPDGILAGENEQFFGPGTRLTVL.

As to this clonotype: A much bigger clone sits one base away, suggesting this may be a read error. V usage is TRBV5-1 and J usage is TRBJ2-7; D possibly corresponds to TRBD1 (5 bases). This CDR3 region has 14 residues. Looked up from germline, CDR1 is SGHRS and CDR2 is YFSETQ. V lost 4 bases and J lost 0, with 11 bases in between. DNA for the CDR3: TGCGCCAGCAGCCCTGGGGCACCCTCCTACGAGCAGTACTTC. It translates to CASSPGAPSYEQYF.

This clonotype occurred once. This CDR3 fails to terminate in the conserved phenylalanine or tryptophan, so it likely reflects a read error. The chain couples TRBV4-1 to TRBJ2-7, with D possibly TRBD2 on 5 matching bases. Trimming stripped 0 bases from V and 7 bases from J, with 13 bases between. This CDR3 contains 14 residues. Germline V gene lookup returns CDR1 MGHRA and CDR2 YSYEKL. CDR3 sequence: CASSQDQLSGEQYL. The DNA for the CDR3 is TGCGCCAGCAGCCAAGATCAACTATCGGGAGAGCAGTACTTA.

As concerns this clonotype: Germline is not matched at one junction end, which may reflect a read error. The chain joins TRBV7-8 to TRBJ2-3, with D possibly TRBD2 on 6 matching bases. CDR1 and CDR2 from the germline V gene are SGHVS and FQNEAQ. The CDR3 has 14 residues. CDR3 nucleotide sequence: TGTGCCAGCAGGGACATAACTAGCACAGATACTCAGTATTTT. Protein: CASRDITSTDTQYF.

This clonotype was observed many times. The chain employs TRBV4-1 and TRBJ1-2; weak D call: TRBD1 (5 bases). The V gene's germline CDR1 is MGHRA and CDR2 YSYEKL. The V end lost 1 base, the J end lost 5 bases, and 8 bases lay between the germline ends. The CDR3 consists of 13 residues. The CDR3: CASSQVQAYGYTF. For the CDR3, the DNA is TGCGCCAGCAGCCAAGTACAGGCTTATGGCTACACCTTC.